Each of the 6 T cell receptor beta chains below was sequenced from the same sample in a study of T cells after yellow fever vaccination. One entry per CDR3 protein, called by TCRdb with MiXCR from the 5' RACE reads. Among under 300,000 distinct CDR3 sequences listed, less than 9% were seen once. The sequencing here drew on CD4+ T cells sorted from PBMCs, taken 15 days after the yellow fever booster vaccination. The receptor source for this set is a man aged 30 to 45 who received the YFV17D yellow fever vaccine.

This clonotype was seen repeatedly, ten times or more. The chain employs TRBV20-1 and TRBJ2-1; possibly TRBD2 for D (5 bases). Trimming stripped 0 bases from V and 7 bases from J, with 10 bases between. The V gene's germline CDR1 is DFQATT and CDR2 SNEGSKA (reference sequence). The CDR3 runs to 13 residues. In nucleotides, the CDR3 is TGCAGTGCTAGAGATGGTGGGAGAAATGAGCAGTTCTTC. Protein: CSARDGGRNEQFF.

This clonotype was seen many times. This chain links TRBV12-3 or TRBV12-4 with TRBJ1-2; D gene ambiguous. Trimming cost V 6 bases and J 0 bases, with 11 bases left between them. This CDR3 spans 14 amino acids. CDR3 protein: CASSSLPANYGYTF. Here the CDR3 DNA reads TGTGCCAGCAGCTCACTTCCGGCTAACTATGGCTACACCTTC.

This clonotype occurred a few times. The rearrangement uses TRBV28 and TRBJ2-7; 10 bases match TRBD2. Germline V gives CDR1 MDHEN, CDR2 SYDVKM. J gave up 2 bases and V 4 bases, and 8 bases lay outside the gene matches. This CDR3 is 16 amino acids long. CDR3 DNA: TGTGCCAGCAGTTCCCCCCCTAGCGGGAGTACCTACGAGCAGTACTTC. This gives the protein CASSSPPSGSTYEQYF.

This clonotype has ten or more counts. V usage is TRBV7-3 and J usage is TRBJ2-1, with 9 positions matching TRBD1. The CDR3 is made up of 17 amino acids. J gave up 8 bases and V 1 base, and 12 bases lay outside the gene matches. Germline CDR1 reads SGHTA; CDR2 reads FQGTGA. The DNA for the CDR3 is TGTGCCAGCAGCTTAATGTCGAGGACAGGGGCAATCGATGAGCAGTTCTTC. It translates to CASSLMSRTGAIDEQFF.

The CDR3 region has the DNA TGTGCCACCAGTGACCGAGAAGGGGACAGCACAGATACGCAGTATTTT. It translates to CATSDREGDSTDTQYF. This chain connects TRBV24-1 to TRBJ2-3; D possibly matches TRBD1 or TRBD2 (5 bases each). Trimming stripped 4 bases from V and 0 bases from J, with 13 bases between. The CDR3 runs 16 residues. Per the germline V gene, CDR1 is KGHDR and CDR2 is SFDVKD.

This clonotype occurred many times. J is TRBJ2-3 and V is TRBV15, with 7 nucleotides matching TRBD1. Germline assignment: CDR1 LNHNV and CDR2 YYDKDF (reference sequence). The length of the CDR3 is 13 residues. V lost 6 bases and J lost 5; bases outside the gene matches: 5. The CDR3 nucleotides are TGTGCCACCAGGTCAGGGGGTGGAGATACGCAGTATTTT. Protein: CATRSGGGDTQYF.